This T cell receptor (beta chain) stems from a study of identical twins. V was trimmed by 4 bases and J by 3 bases, leaving 19 bases between them. This CDR3 is built from 16 residues. The V gene's germline CDR1 is MNHEY and CDR2 SVGAGI. Broader study findings: Cord blood's abundant beta clonotypes had fewer insertions, unlike memory repertoires. Out-of-frame alpha sequences shared by twins were enriched for low generation probability.

Each CDR3 protein is one row after TCRdb ran MiXCR on the 5' RACE reads. This table has hundreds of thousands of distinct CDR3 sequences, 6% to 6.5% appearing once. This clonotype was counted a few times. As yet, its antigen is unknown. The TCR was taken from a man between 18 and 29 years old in good health. The source material was naive T cells sorted from blood. The V gene is TRBV6-5, the J gene TRBJ2-7; D might be TRBD1 (6 bases). Written as DNA, the CDR3 is TGTGCCAGCAGTTCTGCCCGAGTAGGGGGACACTACGAGCAGTACTTC. This translates into CASSSARVGGHYEQYF.